These T cell receptor beta chains were read from a single sample in a study of OX40 agonist ivuxolimab in advanced cancers. Only in-frame clones appear in the TCRdb table, and some are missing; sequencing was by immunoSEQ multiplex PCR. The data hold 25,000 to 35,000 clones, with 65% to 85% observed a single time. This material consisted of CD4+ or CD8+ T cells sorted from blood, taken in a trial of the OX40 agonist ivuxolimab. These receptors came from an adult with an advanced solid tumor such as melanoma, head and neck, liver or kidney cancer. Both conserved end residues are part of each CDR3. A D gene is named only where the DNA matches it firmly. Part of the rows lack a size; the others show once, few, many or a class for expanded clones.

TRBJ2-3,TRBV5-1,NA,TRBD2,CASSPGLAVSTDTQYF,TGCGCCAGCAGTCCCGGACTAGCGGTCAGCACAGATACGCAGTATTTT
TRBJ2-1,TRBV19,NA,TRBD2,CASSPLSGLAEGEQFF,TGTGCCAGTAGCCCCCTCTCTGGGCTAGCGGAGGGTGAGCAGTTCTTC
TRBJ2-7,TRBV7-9,NA,TRBD1,CASSPQQGASEQYF,TGTGCCAGCAGCCCTCAACAGGGGGCGAGTGAGCAGTACTTC
TRBJ2-2,TRBV10-2,NA,NA,CASSDKQSPGELFF,TGCGCCAGCAGTGACAAACAATCCCCCGGGGAGCTGTTTTTT
TRBJ2-7,TRBV5-6,NA,TRBD2,CASSLSGSSYEQYF,TGTGCCAGCAGCTTGAGCGGGAGCTCCTACGAGCAGTACTTC
TRBJ2-3,TRBV7-8,NA,NA,CASSLQAATSTDTQYF,TGTGCCAGCAGCTTACAGGCCGCAACTAGCACAGATACGCAGTATTTT
TRBJ1-1,TRBV5-1,NA,NA,CASSLDGTEAFF,TGCGCCAGCAGCTTGGATGGCACTGAAGCTTTCTTT
TRBJ2-2,TRBV6-5,NA,NA,CASSRVQGNTGELFF,TGTGCCAGCAGTCGAGTTCAAGGGAACACCGGGGAGCTGTTTTTT
TRBJ1-5,TRBV28,NA,NA,CASSFGTIIKPQHF,TGTGCCAGCAGTTTTGGGACAATCATCAAGCCCCAGCATTTT
TRBJ2-1,TRBV6-5,once,NA,CASSYSQGGNEQFF,TGTGCCAGCAGTTACTCTCAGGGCGGGAATGAGCAGTTCTTC
TRBJ2-7,TRBV20-1,NA,NA,CSANGFYEQYF,TGCAGTGCTAATGGTTTCTACGAGCAGTACTTC
TRBJ1-2,TRBV19,NA,NA,CASYVRGNGYTF,TGTGCCAGTTACGTGAGGGGAAATGGCTACACCTTC
TRBJ2-5,TRBV29-1,NA,TRBD2,CSVEDLSGGAQETQYF,TGCAGCGTTGAAGATCTAAGCGGGGGGGCCCAAGAGACCCAGTACTTC
TRBJ2-5,TRBV5-1,once,TRBD2,CASSLGWGLAGFQETQYF,TGCGCCAGCAGCTTGGGATGGGGACTAGCGGGATTCCAAGAGACCCAGTACTTC
TRBJ2-5,TRBV7-9,few,NA,CASSPKVVFGGGETQYF,TGTGCCAGCAGCCCGAAAGTGGTTTTCGGAGGGGGGGAGACCCAGTACTTC
TRBJ2-5,TRBV29-1,NA,NA,CSVGEDDRGAGRETQYF,TGCAGCGTTGGAGAAGACGACCGGGGGGCGGGGAGGGAGACCCAGTACTTC
TRBJ1-2,TRBV6-4,NA,TRBD1,CASSAGTGETYGYTF,TGTGCCAGCAGTGCTGGGACAGGGGAGACCTATGGCTACACCTTC
TRBJ2-3,TRBV6-1,NA,TRBD2,CASSELAGGPDTQYF,TGTGCCAGCAGTGAACTAGCGGGGGGGCCAGATACGCAGTATTTT
TRBJ2-7,TRBV27,NA,NA,CASSSLGNEQYF,TGTGCCAGCAGTTCCCTCGGAAACGAGCAGTACTTC
TRBJ2-1,TRBV7-8,NA,TRBD2,CASSPRGGRWNEQFF,TGTGCCAGCAGCCCTCGGGGGGGCCGCTGGAATGAGCAGTTCTTC
TRBJ2-7,TRBV27,NA,NA,CASSLRWGTYEQYF,TGTGCCAGCAGTTTACGTTGGGGCACCTACGAGCAGTACTTC
TRBJ2-5,TRBV19,NA,TRBD2,CASSIAAGGVETQYF,TGTGCCAGTAGTATAGCGGCGGGAGGGGTGGAGACCCAGTACTTC
TRBJ1-2,TRBV7-9,NA,NA,CASSFRKNYGYTF,TGTGCCAGCAGCTTTCGGAAGAACTATGGCTACACCTTC
TRBJ2-2,TRBV13,NA,TRBD1,CASSFTGDWTGELFF,TGTGCCAGCAGCTTTACAGGGGATTGGACCGGGGAGCTGTTTTTT
TRBJ2-7,TRBV6-5,NA,TRBD1,CASSPGTGGHEQYF,TGTGCCAGCAGTCCCGGGACAGGGGGCCACGAGCAGTACTTC
TRBJ2-7,TRBV28,once,NA,CASSLRGEEQYF,TGTGCCAGCAGTTTAAGGGGTGAAGAGCAGTACTTC
TRBJ2-3,TRBV9,NA,TRBD2,CASSSSGTSTDTQYF,TGTGCCAGCAGCTCTAGCGGGACTAGCACAGATACGCAGTATTTT
TRBJ2-7,TRBV28,NA,NA,CASSGRESSYEQYF,TGTGCCAGCAGTGGAAGGGAATCCTCCTACGAGCAGTACTTC
TRBJ2-1,TRBV29-1,NA,NA,CSVEDSNEQFF,TGCAGCGTGGAGGACAGCAATGAGCAGTTCTTC
TRBJ1-2,TRBV21-1,NA,NA,CASSSSGGGGYTF,TGTGCCAGCAGTAGTAGCGGGGGAGGTGGCTACACCTTC
TRBJ2-7,TRBV19,NA,TRBD1,CASSIQGAYEQYF,TGTGCCAGTAGTATCCAGGGGGCATACGAGCAGTACTTC
TRBJ1-1,TRBV30,few,NA,CAWSVMGGTEAFF,TGTGCCTGGAGTGTAATGGGAGGGACTGAAGCTTTCTTT
TRBJ2-1,TRBV27,once,TRBD2,CASSPTPSGNEQFF,TGTGCCAGCAGTCCAACCCCTAGCGGCAATGAGCAGTTCTTC
TRBJ2-1,TRBV19,NA,NA,CASSTGAGSEQFF,TGTGCCAGTAGTACAGGGGCGGGGTCTGAGCAGTTCTTC
TRBJ2-1,TRBV5-4,NA,NA,CASSPRQHNEQFF,TGTGCCAGCAGCCCTAGACAGCATAATGAGCAGTTCTTC
TRBJ2-1,TRBV9,NA,NA,CASSPRGYEQFF,TGTGCCAGCAGCCCGAGGGGCTATGAGCAGTTCTTC
TRBJ2-7,TRBV6-5,once,TRBD2,CASSYGLAGAYEQYF,TGTGCCAGCAGTTACGGCCTAGCGGGGGCCTACGAGCAGTACTTC
TRBJ2-7,TRBV7-2,NA,NA,CASSRTSNRGPGGEQYF,TGTGCCAGCAGCCGCACCTCCAACAGGGGCCCGGGGGGCGAGCAGTACTTC
TRBJ1-1,TRBV7-9,NA,NA,CASSPPGGTEAFF,TGTGCCAGCAGCCCCCCGGGGGGCACTGAAGCTTTCTTT
TRBJ1-5,TRBV19,NA,NA,CATSSFVPSNQPQHF,TGTGCCACCTCCTCCTTTGTTCCCAGCAATCAGCCCCAGCATTTT
TRBJ2-1,TRBV5-1,NA,NA,CASSFGGHNEQFF,TGCGCCAGCAGCTTTGGAGGCCACAATGAGCAGTTCTTC
TRBJ2-7,TRBV29-1,NA,TRBD1,CSPPNGTGTYEQYF,TGCAGCCCCCCCAACGGGACAGGGACCTACGAGCAGTACTTC
TRBJ1-1,TRBV30,NA,NA,CASSRWTEAFF,TGTGCCTCCTCCAGGTGGACTGAAGCTTTCTTT
TRBJ1-4,TRBV7-9,NA,TRBD1,CASSSTGGQEKLFF,TGTGCCAGCAGCTCGACAGGGGGCCAGGAAAAACTGTTTTTT
TRBJ2-7,TRBV29-1,NA,TRBD1,CSVGTGGEQYF,TGCAGCGTCGGGACAGGGGGCGAGCAGTACTTC
TRBJ1-3,TRBV4-3,NA,NA,CASSQDSSRVGNTIYF,TGCGCCAGCAGCCAAGACTCCAGCCGGGTAGGAAACACCATATATTTT
TRBJ2-7,TRBV28,NA,NA,CASSPPWGAGEQYF,TGTGCCAGCAGCCCCCCCTGGGGGGCGGGAGAGCAGTACTTC
TRBJ2-3,TRBV7-6,few,TRBD1,CASSLKGTGGLSTDTQYF,TGTGCCAGCAGCTTAAAAGGGACAGGGGGCCTCAGCACAGATACGCAGTATTTT
TRBJ2-2,TRBV29-1,NA,TRBD1,CSVLTGGRTGELFF,TGCAGCGTCCTCACAGGGGGCCGAACCGGGGAGCTGTTTTTT
TRBJ1-1,TRBV4-1,NA,NA,CASSQGRDTEAFF,TGCGCCAGCAGCCAAGGCCGGGACACTGAAGCTTTCTTT
TRBJ2-2,TRBV7-9,NA,NA,CASSLYSGNTGELFF,TGTGCCAGCAGCTTGTATAGCGGGAACACCGGGGAGCTGTTTTTT
TRBJ2-2,TRBV29-1,NA,NA,CSGTQGTGELFF,TGCAGCGGCACCCAGGGAACCGGGGAGCTGTTTTTT
TRBJ1-4,TRBV9,NA,NA,CASSVGTLNNEKLFF,TGTGCCAGCAGCGTCGGGACACTTAATAATGAAAAACTGTTTTTT
TRBJ2-7,TRBV11-2,NA,TRBD1,CASSLGGTGISYEQYF,TGTGCCAGCAGCTTAGGCGGGACAGGGATTTCCTACGAGCAGTACTTC
TRBJ2-5,TRBV5-5,NA,TRBD2,CASSSGLAEQETQYF,TGTGCCAGCAGCTCGGGACTAGCGGAACAAGAGACCCAGTACTTC